The 25 T cell receptor beta chains below come from one sample, sequenced in a study of T cells in Graves' hyperthyroidism and ophthalmopathy. The CDR3 regions of TCR beta were amplified from RNA transcripts. When the TCR CDR3 underwent first-round RT-PCR, the HTBI primer set was used. TCRdb reanalysed the multiplex PCR reads using MiXCR and keeps one entry per CDR3 protein. Of 300,000 to 400,000 distinct CDR3 sequences listed, about 13% are singletons. Material for sequencing was blood. Every receptor here comes from a young woman with Graves' hyperthyroidism.

This clonotype was picked up a small number of times. J is TRBJ2-2 and V is TRBV7-3; the D gene is possibly TRBD2 (6 bases). The germline gives CDR1 SGHTA, CDR2 FQGTGA. The CDR3 runs to 15 residues. Trimming stripped 1 base from V and 7 bases from J, with 13 bases between. CDR3: CASSLSGVLGGELFF. The CDR3 DNA follows: TGTGCCAGCAGCTTAAGCGGGGTCTTGGGCGGGGAGCTGTTTTTT.

Many counts were recorded for this clonotype. This chain uses TRBV10-3 with TRBJ1-4, with TRBD1 identical over 8 bases. This CDR3 has 16 amino acids. Germline CDR1 ENHRY, CDR2 SYGVKD. V trimming: 3 bases; J trimming: 4 bases; junction bases outside the gene matches: 7. CDR3 loop: CAISDLQGAGNEKLFF. The CDR3 nucleotides are TGTGCCATCAGTGACCTCCAGGGGGCCGGTAATGAAAAACTGTTTTTT.

This clonotype was detected ten times or more. V gene TRBV30 combines with J gene TRBJ2-7; no clear D gene. Germline V gene data show CDR1 as GTSNPN and CDR2 as SVGIG (reference sequence). Deletions cut 1 base from V and 4 bases from J, with 20 bases between. The CDR3 is 16 amino acids. The chain's CDR3 is CAWSGSIDPPLYEQYF. The CDR3 nucleotides are TGTGCCTGGAGTGGATCTATAGACCCACCTTTGTACGAGCAGTACTTC.

This clonotype was detected ten times or more. The gene calls are TRBV6-1 and TRBJ2-2; 8 bases agree with TRBD1. The V gene end was trimmed by 6 bases and the J gene end by 1 base; junction bases not matched to a gene: 1. Germline V lookup: CDR1 MNHNS, CDR2 SASEGT. The CDR3 runs to 14 residues. The DNA of the CDR3 is TGTGCCAGCAGAGGACAGGGGAACACCGGGGAGCTGTTTTTT. Translated: CASRGQGNTGELFF.

This clonotype was found a few times. V and J are TRBV4-3 and TRBJ2-4; D is unresolved. The CDR3 consists of 21 residues. Germline V CDR1 and CDR2: LGHNA, YSLEER. Trimming left V 0 bases short and J 1 base short, with 25 bases between. Written as DNA, the CDR3 is TGCGCCAGCAGCCAAGAGCCCCTGTCAGCCGGGCTATTGGGGGCCAAAAACATTCAGTACTTC. As protein: CASSQEPLSAGLLGAKNIQYF.

This clonotype occurred a few times. A read error is possible here, since a much larger clone lies one base away. The rearrangement joins TRBV2 to TRBJ1-2; TRBD1 matches 9 bases. The germline CDR1 and CDR2 sequences are SNHLY and FYNNEI. Germline trimming cut 10 bases from V and 2 bases from J; bases unmatched to any gene: 5. The CDR3 is 13 residues long. CDR3 nucleotides: TGTGCCATCGGGACAGGGTCGAACTATGGCTACACCTTC. Translating it yields CAIGTGSNYGYTF.

This clonotype was observed at least ten times. DNA for the CDR3: TGTGCCAGCAGTTTCGGGTCAGGGGTAAGCCAGCCCCAGCATTTT. Encoded protein: CASSFGSGVSQPQHF. The chain couples TRBV28 to TRBJ1-5, with a weak D call TRBD1 (6 bases). The CDR3 totals 15 residues. Germline CDR1 and CDR2: MDHEN and SYDVKM. V lost 3 bases, J lost 7 bases, and 16 bases lay in between.

This clonotype was counted only a few times. The genes are TRBV9 and TRBJ2-3; D remains ambiguous. CDR3 size: 12 residues. Germline loops: CDR1 SGDLS, CDR2 YYNGEE. The V gene lost 3 bases and the J gene lost 2 bases, with 4 bases spanning the gap. CDR3 sequence reads: CASSGFTDTQYF. CDR3 sequence (DNA): TGTGCCAGCAGCGGTTTCACAGATACGCAGTATTTT.

This clonotype was seen just once. The chain employs TRBV6-1 and TRBJ2-1; D is uncertain. Germline V CDR1 and CDR2: MNHNS, SASEGT. V was cut by 4 bases and J by 5 bases, with 12 bases left in between. This CDR3 contains 14 residues. The CDR3 reads CASSAAEPHNEQFF. The CDR3 DNA reads TGTGCCAGCAGTGCGGCCGAACCCCACAATGAGCAGTTCTTC.

The chain employs TRBV25-1 and TRBJ1-1; 12 nucleotides match TRBD1. V dropped 4 bases and J dropped 6; count of bases not matched to a gene: 6. Germline CDR1 reads MGHDK; CDR2 reads SYGVNS. CDR3 length equals 15 residues. CDR3 sequence reads: CASSGRDRGLSEAFF. The CDR3 nucleotides are TGTGCCAGCAGTGGCCGGGACAGGGGGCTCTCTGAAGCTTTCTTT. Full variable domain (missing parts from reference TRBV25-1 and TRBJ1-1): EADIYQTPRYLVIGTGKKITLECSQTMGHDKMYWYQQDPGMELHLIHYSYGVNSTEKGDLSSESTVSRIRTEHFPLTLESARPSHTSQYLCASSGRDRGLSEAFFGQGTRLTVV.

This clonotype was seen a handful of times. The chain carries TRBV9 and TRBJ1-6, with D possibly being TRBD1 (6 bases). CDR3 length equals 13 residues. Germline CDR1 reads SGDLS; CDR2 reads YYNGEE. V lost 3 bases to trimming and J lost 7 bases, with 8 bases between them. CDR3 sequence: CASSGTGNSPLHF. For the CDR3, the DNA is TGTGCCAGCAGCGGTACAGGGAATTCACCCCTCCACTTT. Full variable domain (missing parts from reference TRBV9 and TRBJ1-6): DSGVTQTPKHLITATGQRVTLRCSPRSGDLSVYWYQQSLDQGLQFLIQYYNGEERAKGNILERFSAQQFPDLHSELNLSSLELGDSALYFCASSGTGNSPLHFGNGTRLTVT.

The table lists this clonotype with a few counts. This chain joins TRBV4-1 and TRBJ1-1; D may be TRBD1 (5 bases). The germline V gene encodes CDR1 MGHRA and CDR2 YSYEKL. Deletions cut 1 base from V and 5 bases from J, with 17 bases between. The CDR3 contains 16 residues. In DNA form, the CDR3 reads TGCGCCAGCAGCCAAGTTTTCAGACAGCGGGGGACTGAAGCTTTCTTT. Its protein product is CASSQVFRQRGTEAFF.

This clonotype was seen ten or more times. V is TRBV6-1 and J is TRBJ1-1, with TRBD1 as a possible D gene (6 bases). Trimming removed 5 bases at V and 3 bases at J, with 10 bases between. This CDR3 comprises 13 residues. Germline assignment: CDR1 MNHNS and CDR2 SASEGT. The CDR3 DNA sequence: TGTGCCAGCAGTCGGACAGAATACACTGAAGCTTTCTTT. Protein sequence: CASSRTEYTEAFF.

This clonotype was counted ten times or more. The CDR3 DNA reads TGTGCCAGCAAAAGTAGCGGGGCGTTTTATACGCAGTATTTT. Translating gives CASKSSGAFYTQYF. The chain has TRBV11-2 and TRBJ2-3; 8 positions match TRBD2. Trimming took 7 bases from V and 7 from J; bases not matched to a gene: 10. The CDR3 extends over 14 amino acids. Germline assignment: CDR1 SGHAT and CDR2 FQNNGV.

There are many counts of this clonotype. The rearrangement uses TRBV2 and TRBJ1-2; D remains ambiguous. Trimming removed 1 base at V and 5 bases at J, with 11 bases between. CDR3 length equals 14 residues. Per germline, CDR1 SNHLY and CDR2 FYNNEI. CDR3 DNA sequence: TGTGCCAGCAGTGAAGGGATCCACTCTTATGGCTACACCTTC. Translating it yields CASSEGIHSYGYTF.

This clonotype came up a few times. The J gene is TRBJ2-7, the V gene TRBV9; 10 bases agree with TRBD2. Losses at the gene ends were 3 bases for V and 4 bases for J; bases not matched to a gene: 1. The germline gives CDR1 SGDLS, CDR2 YYNGEE. The CDR3 is 13 amino acids. The CDR3 loop reads CASSGSGRYEQYF. The CDR3, as DNA: TGTGCCAGCAGCGGTAGCGGGAGGTACGAGCAGTACTTC.

This clonotype was recorded many times. J is TRBJ2-3 and V is TRBV28; 9 positions match TRBD2. CDR1 and CDR2 (germline): MDHEN, SYDVKM. The CDR3 is made up of 17 amino acids. Trimming cost V 7 bases and J 2 bases; bases outside gene matches: 13. The CDR3 DNA reads as TGTGCCAGCACCTATCCGGGGACTAGCTTCCCCACAGATACGCAGTATTTT. Translating it yields CASTYPGTSFPTDTQYF.

This clonotype was seen only a few times. This chain connects TRBV4-1 to TRBJ2-5; D is perhaps TRBD1 (5 bases). Looked up from germline, CDR1 is MGHRA and CDR2 is YSYEKL. Trimming took 1 base from V and 5 from J, leaving 8 bases between them. This CDR3 has 13 residues. The CDR3, as DNA: TGCGCCAGCAGCCAAGGGGGCGGTGAGACCCAGTACTTC. Residues: CASSQGGGETQYF.

This clonotype was detected ten times or more. V gene TRBV4-2 combines with J gene TRBJ1-5; D is perhaps TRBD1 (5 bases). The CDR3 is 18 amino acids. The germline V gene has CDR1 LGHNA and CDR2 YNFKEQ. The germline V and J ends were trimmed by 0 bases and 0 bases, with 15 bases remaining between them. The CDR3 DNA follows: TGTGCCAGCAGCCAAGATGGGGCGGGGCGAATTAGCAATCAGCCCCAGCATTTT. This translates into CASSQDGAGRISNQPQHF.

The sample holds many counts of this clonotype. This chain joins TRBV2 and TRBJ1-4; weak D call: TRBD1 (5 bases). The V and J ends lost 5 bases and 7 bases respectively, with 14 bases between them. The length of the CDR3 is 14 residues. Germline CDR1 is SNHLY and CDR2 is FYNNEI. CDR3 residues: CASSWQGGAEKLFF. The CDR3, as DNA: TGTGCCAGCAGTTGGCAGGGCGGGGCTGAAAAACTGTTTTTT.

This clonotype was recorded at least ten times. CDR3 sequence: CASSYSSSRDGDEELFF. As DNA, the CDR3 is TGTGCCAGCAGTTACTCCTCCTCCCGGGACGGAGATGAGGAACTGTTTTTT. V gene TRBV6-2 or TRBV6-3 combines with J gene TRBJ1-4; D perhaps matches TRBD1 (5 bases). V was shortened by 0 bases and J by 12 bases, with 23 bases between the two germline ends. The CDR3 runs 17 residues. Germline lookup yields CDR1 MNHEY and CDR2 SVGEGT.

Many counts were recorded for this clonotype. The rearrangement uses TRBV28 and TRBJ2-7; D unresolved. The germline CDR1 and CDR2 sequences are MDHEN and SYDVKM. The CDR3 totals 13 residues. V was clipped by 4 bases and J by 0 bases, with 7 bases between them. The CDR3 reads CASSYSSSYEQYF. In nucleotides, the CDR3 is TGTGCCAGCAGTTACTCCTCCTCCTACGAGCAGTACTTC. The variable domain in full, with the rest retrieved from reference TRBV28 and TRBJ2-7, is DVKVTQSSRYLVKRTGEKVFLECVQDMDHENMFWYRQDPGLGLRLIYFSYDVKMKEKGDIPEGYSVSREKKERFSLILESASTNQTSMYLCASSYSSSYEQYFGPGTRLTVT.

This chain links TRBV19 with TRBJ1-2; D might be TRBD1 (5 bases). The CDR3 runs to 11 residues. Looked up from germline, CDR1 is LNHDA and CDR2 is SQIVND (reference sequence). Trimming removed 7 bases at V and 8 bases at J, with 11 bases between. This CDR3 reads CASMEGQGYTF. DNA of the CDR3: TGTGCCAGTATGGAGGGGCAAGGCTACACCTTC.

Ten or more counts support this clonotype. V is TRBV20-1 and J is TRBJ2-1; maybe TRBD2 (7 bases). Germline loops: CDR1 DFQATT, CDR2 SNEGSKA (reference sequence). CDR3 length: 16 residues. V lost 5 bases to trimming and J lost 0 bases, with 17 bases between them. This CDR3 reads CSAYSWGGRSYNEQFF. The CDR3 DNA reads as TGCAGTGCTTATAGTTGGGGGGGCCGCTCCTACAATGAGCAGTTCTTC.

This clonotype was recorded at least ten times. This chain joins TRBV11-2 and TRBJ2-5, with TRBD1 as a possible D gene (6 bases). V lost 5 bases and J lost 3, with 10 bases in between. Germline CDR1 SGHAT, CDR2 FQNNGV. This CDR3 contains 13 residues. The CDR3 sequence: CASSPGQEETQYF. The CDR3 nucleotides read TGTGCCAGCAGCCCGGGACAAGAAGAGACCCAGTACTTC.